The 27 T cell receptor beta chains below come from one sample, sequenced in a study of T cell changes during pregnancy in multiple sclerosis (dated by TCRdb to the late 2010s). Libraries were constructed by the immunoSEQ multiplex PCR assay. In its TCRdb copy, this immuneACCESS table keeps in-frame sequences only and misses some clones. Where compared with another copy, unresolved V genes explain less than half of these, and the others have no known cause. The sample contains about 30,000 clones, roughly 94% of them found a single time. The top ten constitute 4.8% of the sample. Sample: peripheral blood, taken in the first trimester of pregnancy. The source of these receptors is a female donor in good health, enrolled as a control in a pregnancy study.

V gene TRBV27 combines with J gene TRBJ1-2, with D maybe TRBD1 (5 bases). Trimming took 5 bases from V and 5 from J, leaving 21 bases between them. The CDR3 is 16 residues long. Germline V gene sequence: CDR1 MNHEY, CDR2 SMNVEV (reference sequence). The CDR3 nucleotides read TGTGCCAGCAGTACAAATCCAGGACAAAATATTTATGGCTACACCTTC. This encodes CASSTNPGQNIYGYTF.

This clone appeared a single time. This rearrangement joins TRBV6-1 to TRBJ1-2, with unresolved D. From germline, CDR1 is MNHNS and CDR2 SASEGT. The CDR3 sequence is 14 residues long. Deletions cut 1 base from V and 7 bases from J, with 13 bases between. The CDR3 loop is CASSEDARPRGYTF. In nucleotides, the CDR3 is TGTGCCAGCAGTGAAGACGCCAGGCCTCGTGGCTACACCTTC.

The chain is built from TRBV6-5 and TRBJ1-3; 7 bases align to TRBD1. Per germline, CDR1 MNHEY and CDR2 SVGAGI. The CDR3 totals 14 residues. The V segment lost 8 bases and the J segment 2 bases; nucleotides outside the gene matches: 6. CDR3 in DNA: TGTGCCAGCGGCGGGACAGTCCCTGGAAACACCATATATTTT. This codes for CASGGTVPGNTIYF.

The chain couples TRBV27 to TRBJ2-7; D possibly corresponds to TRBD2 (5 bases). Germline V gene data show CDR1 as MNHEY and CDR2 as SMNVEV (reference sequence). This CDR3 comprises 14 residues. The V end lost 3 bases, the J end lost 7 bases, and 16 bases lay between the germline ends. Written as DNA, the CDR3 is TGTGCCAGCAGTTTTCTGTCGAGGGTGGGGGAGCAGTACTTC. Amino acids: CASSFLSRVGEQYF.

The rearrangement uses TRBV2 and TRBJ2-2; D might be TRBD2 (6 bases). V was cut by 4 bases and J by 2 bases, with 14 bases left in between. Germline V CDR1 and CDR2: SNHLY, FYNNEI. The CDR3 covers 16 residues. This CDR3 reads CASSGGGAENTGELFF. CDR3 in DNA: TGTGCCAGCAGTGGAGGAGGGGCCGAAAACACCGGGGAGCTGTTTTTT.

This rearrangement joins TRBV5-4 to TRBJ1-2, with TRBD1 as a possible D gene (6 bases). There are 14 residues in the CDR3. Trimming took off 3 bases at V and 0 bases at J, with 9 bases between the two ends. Germline values: CDR1 SGHNT, CDR2 YYREEE (reference sequence). The CDR3 protein is CASSSRTANYGYTF. The CDR3 nucleotides are TGTGCCAGCAGCTCAAGGACAGCTAACTATGGCTACACCTTC.

The gene calls are TRBV5-6 and TRBJ2-3; perhaps TRBD2 as D (5 bases). V was shortened by 5 bases and J by 4 bases, with 17 bases between the two germline ends. The CDR3 is made up of 15 amino acids. Germline CDR1 is SGHDT and CDR2 is YYEEEE. The chain's CDR3 is CASRRVLGPSDTQYF. The CDR3, as DNA: TGTGCCAGCAGGCGGGTACTGGGCCCCTCAGATACGCAGTATTTT.

This sequence joins TRBV9 and TRBJ1-4; TRBD1 aligns across 8 bases. The germline gives CDR1 SGDLS, CDR2 YYNGEE. CDR3 length: 15 amino acids. J gave up 3 bases and V 4 bases, and 5 bases lay outside the gene matches. CDR3 coding DNA: TGTGCCAGCAGCTCAGGACAGGGTGCTAATGAAAAACTGTTTTTT. It translates to CASSSGQGANEKLFF.

V is TRBV6-6 and J is TRBJ2-7; 8 bases line up with TRBD1. The CDR3 length is 15 residues. CDR1 MNHNY and CDR2 SVGAGI come from the germline V gene (reference sequence). J was trimmed by 3 bases and V by 7 bases; bases with no gene match: 11. CDR3 bases: TGTGCCAGCACCTTCCTAGGGACAGGCAACTACGAGCAGTACTTC. It is translated as CASTFLGTGNYEQYF.

The CDR3 coding sequence is TGCGCCAGCAGCTTGGCAGGACATAGCACAGATACGCAGTATTTT. It is translated as CASSLAGHSTDTQYF. The chain has TRBV5-1 and TRBJ2-3; D might be TRBD1 (5 bases). V lost 0 bases and J lost 0, with 8 bases in between. Germline values: CDR1 SGHRS, CDR2 YFSETQ. CDR3 length equals 15 residues.

The CDR3 protein is CASSLGTGLAKNIQYF. In DNA form, the CDR3 reads TGTGCCAGCAGCTTGGGGACAGGCCTAGCCAAAAACATTCAGTACTTC. The chain links TRBV5-6 to TRBJ2-4, with 7 nucleotides matching TRBD1. After removal of 0 bases from V and 0 bases from J, the junction contained 3 bases not matched to a gene. The CDR3 has 16 amino acids. Germline assignment: CDR1 SGHDT and CDR2 YYEEEE. Looking up the rest from reference TRBV5-6 and TRBJ2-4 gives the full variable domain: DAGVTQSPTHLIKTRGQQVTLRCSPKSGHDTVSWYQQALGQGPQFIFQYYEEEERQRGNFPDRFSGHQFPNYSSELNVNALLLGDSALYLCASSLGTGLAKNIQYFGAGTRLSVL.

J is TRBJ1-2 and V is TRBV7-9, with D maybe TRBD1 (5 bases). This CDR3 spans 12 amino acids. Germline values: CDR1 SEHNR, CDR2 FQNEAQ (reference sequence). V was trimmed by 6 bases and J by 8 bases, leaving 13 bases between them. CDR3 protein: CASRGQGWGYTF. CDR3 sequence (DNA): TGTGCCAGCAGAGGGCAGGGCTGGGGCTACACCTTC.

The rearrangement joins TRBV29-1 to TRBJ2-3, with a tentative D call TRBD2 (5 bases). Germline CDR1 reads SQVTM; CDR2 reads ANQGSEA. The CDR3 consists of 13 residues. Deletions cut 0 bases from V and 6 bases from J, with 10 bases between. CDR3 DNA: TGCAGCGTTGAAGAGGATGGACTGGATACGCAGTATTTT. This translates into CSVEEDGLDTQYF.

The chain employs TRBV5-4 and TRBJ1-1; D may be TRBD1 (5 bases). CDR1 SGHNT and CDR2 YYREEE come from the germline V gene (reference sequence). V was trimmed by 2 bases and J by 1 base, leaving 9 bases between them. This CDR3 region has 14 residues. CDR3: CASSFGGANTEAFF. In DNA, the CDR3 is TGTGCCAGCAGCTTCGGGGGAGCGAACACTGAAGCTTTCTTT.

The genes are TRBV19 and TRBJ1-2; D is uncertain. The CDR3 totals 13 residues. CDR1 LNHDA and CDR2 SQIVND come from the germline V gene (reference sequence). Trimming took off 7 bases at V and 8 bases at J, with 17 bases between the two ends. CDR3 protein: CASTDHEGGGYTF. DNA for the CDR3: TGTGCCAGTACCGACCACGAGGGCGGGGGCTACACCTTC.

The chain carries TRBV11-2 and TRBJ2-5, with D unresolved. The CDR3 extends over 15 amino acids. With 1 base removed from V and 1 base from J, the gap between germline ends came to 10 bases. Germline V lookup: CDR1 SGHAT, CDR2 FQNNGV. CDR3 DNA sequence: TGTGCCAGCAGCTTAGTGGTCGGTTTCCAAGAGACCCAGTACTTC. Its protein product is CASSLVVGFQETQYF.

This sequence joins TRBV7-8 and TRBJ2-2, with D perhaps matching TRBD1 (5 bases). With 1 base removed from V and 4 bases from J, the gap between germline ends came to 16 bases. CDR1 SGHVS and CDR2 FQNEAQ come from the germline V gene. This CDR3 spans 17 amino acids. The CDR3 DNA sequence: TGTGCCAGCAGCTTAGATCGGGCAGGGTTGAGCACCGGGGAGCTGTTTTTT. Protein sequence: CASSLDRAGLSTGELFF.

V and J are TRBV25-1 and TRBJ2-1; no firm D call. The CDR3 loop spans 17 amino acids. From germline, CDR1 is MGHDK and CDR2 SYGVNS. V dropped 1 base and J dropped 0 bases, with 13 bases sitting between them. As DNA, the CDR3 is TGTGCCAGCAGTGAATGGTTCAAGGCGGACTCCTACAATGAGCAGTTCTTC. Protein sequence: CASSEWFKADSYNEQFF.

This clone was seen once. The genes are TRBV9 and TRBJ2-3; possible D gene TRBD2, 7 bases. CDR1 is SGDLS and CDR2 is YYNGEE in the germline V gene. Trimming cost V 4 bases and J 1 base, with 16 bases left between them. The CDR3 loop spans 16 amino acids. The CDR3 coding sequence is TGTGCCAGCAGCCTAGTAGGGGGGGGCCGCACAGATACGCAGTATTTT. It codes for CASSLVGGGRTDTQYF.

The CDR3 region is CASSQRRGGYGYTF. DNA of the CDR3: TGTGCCAGCAGCCAACGGAGGGGAGGATATGGCTACACCTTC. V is TRBV4-2 and J is TRBJ1-2; D is perhaps TRBD1 (5 bases). There are 14 residues in the CDR3. Trimming took 2 bases from V and 5 from J, leaving 12 bases between them. The germline gives CDR1 LGHNA, CDR2 YNFKEQ.

The CDR3 region has the DNA TGTGCCAGCAGCTCGACATCACGGGGTACGCAGTATTTT. Encoded protein: CASSSTSRGTQYF. This chain uses TRBV5-4 with TRBJ2-3, with a weak D call TRBD2 (5 bases). V was cut by 3 bases and J by 8 bases, with 13 bases left in between. From germline, CDR1 is SGHNT and CDR2 YYREEE (reference sequence). This CDR3 spans 13 amino acids.

CDR3 in amino acids: CASSEALGEEQFF. The CDR3 DNA is TGTGCCAGCAGTGAAGCGCTCGGGGAGGAGCAGTTCTTC. The chain carries TRBV6-1 and TRBJ2-1; D might be TRBD2 (5 bases). Germline lookup yields CDR1 MNHNS and CDR2 SASEGT. The CDR3 totals 13 residues. V lost 0 bases and J lost 10, with 10 bases in between.

This chain connects TRBV5-1 to TRBJ2-3, with TRBD2 as a possible D gene (5 bases). There are 15 residues in the CDR3. Per the germline V gene, CDR1 is SGHRS and CDR2 is YFSETQ. V lost 4 bases and J 0 bases, leaving 12 bases between the germline ends. The CDR3 region has the DNA TGCGCCAGCAGCACAGCAGGAGGTAGCACAGATACGCAGTATTTT. Amino acid sequence: CASSTAGGSTDTQYF.

The chain couples TRBV11-3 to TRBJ2-2; TRBD1 might be the D (6 bases). This CDR3 spans 14 amino acids. Trimming took off 3 bases at V and 7 bases at J, with 12 bases between the two ends. In germline, CDR1 is SGHNT, CDR2 YENEEA. The CDR3 DNA sequence: TGTGCCAGCAGCTTCCGGGACAATTACGGGGAGCTGTTTTTT. It encodes CASSFRDNYGELFF.

This clone was recorded once. The chain carries TRBV5-1 and TRBJ1-1; 11 positions match TRBD1. The CDR3 consists of 16 residues. Germline V gives CDR1 SGHRS, CDR2 YFSETQ. V lost 3 bases and J lost 0; bases outside the gene matches: 4. CDR3 loop: CASSSGQGAVNTEAFF. The CDR3, as DNA: TGCGCCAGCAGCTCTGGACAGGGGGCAGTGAACACTGAAGCTTTCTTT.

CDR3 in amino acids: CASSVVPGGSGGELFF. Here the CDR3 DNA reads TGTGCCAGCAGCGTAGTTCCCGGCGGGAGCGGTGGGGAGCTGTTTTTT. The rearrangement uses TRBV9 and TRBJ2-2; 7 positions match TRBD2. The CDR3 contains 16 residues. Germline lookup yields CDR1 SGDLS and CDR2 YYNGEE. After removal of 0 bases from V and 8 bases from J, the junction contained 10 bases not matched to a gene.

The rearrangement links TRBV7-8 to TRBJ1-1; D gene ambiguous. This CDR3 comprises 15 residues. Trimming removed 1 base from V and 4 bases from J, with 13 bases in between. CDR1 and CDR2 from the germline V gene are SGHVS and FQNEAQ. The CDR3: CASSLGRVRGTEAFF. CDR3 bases: TGTGCCAGCAGCTTAGGTAGGGTTCGGGGCACTGAAGCTTTCTTT. The variable domain in full, with the rest retrieved from reference TRBV7-8 and TRBJ1-1, is GAGVSQSPRYKVAKRGQDVALRCDPISGHVSLFWYQQALGQGPEFLTYFQNEAQLDKSGLPSDRFFAERPEGSVSTLKIQRTQQEDSAVYLCASSLGRVRGTEAFFGQGTRLTVV.